The 29 T cell receptor beta chains listed next were all sequenced from one sample in a study of blood T cell repertoires in COVID-19. The data were produced by immunoSEQ multiplex PCR, yet TCRdb's version contains in-frame clones alone and is incomplete. Altogether about 210,000 clones are present, almost 90% being singletons, with the ten largest covering more than 1.4%. The sample consisted of peripheral blood. Receptor source: a young man with active or convalescent COVID-19.

This chain connects TRBV19 to TRBJ2-7, with 9 bases aligning to TRBD1. Germline CDR1 LNHDA, CDR2 SQIVND (reference sequence). V trimming: 8 bases; J trimming: 2 bases; junction bases outside the gene matches: 4. This CDR3 has 13 residues. The CDR3 loop is CASARDRAYEQYF. In nucleotides, the CDR3 is TGTGCCAGTGCCCGGGACAGGGCCTACGAGCAGTACTTC.

In this sample, this clone turned up once. V gene TRBV24-1 combines with J gene TRBJ2-1; D is possibly TRBD2 (6 bases). Germline CDR1 and CDR2: KGHDR and SFDVKD. Trimming pared 4 bases from V and 4 bases from J, leaving 10 bases between. CDR3 size: 14 residues. The CDR3 coding sequence is TGTGCCACCAGTGAGGCGGGAAAATACAATGAGCAGTTCTTC. Amino acid sequence: CATSEAGKYNEQFF.

The rearrangement joins TRBV27 to TRBJ2-1; D perhaps matches TRBD2 (5 bases). The CDR3 sequence is 12 residues long. The V end lost 5 bases, the J end lost 8 bases, and 10 bases lay between the germline ends. Germline CDR1 reads MNHEY; CDR2 reads SMNVEV (reference sequence). The CDR3 loop reads CASSRLRDEQFF. DNA for the CDR3: TGTGCCAGCAGTAGATTGAGGGATGAGCAGTTCTTC.

The chain links TRBV18 to TRBJ2-7; D unresolved. Germline CDR1 reads KGHSH; CDR2 reads LQKENI. Trimming removed 1 base at V and 3 bases at J, with 4 bases between. The length of the CDR3 is 12 residues. The CDR3 DNA reads TGTGCCAGCTCACCACAACTCTACGAGCAGTACTTC. This translates into CASSPQLYEQYF.

In its sample, this clone was seen a few times. The rearrangement links TRBV19 to TRBJ1-6, with D possibly matching TRBD1 (6 bases). The germline V gene has CDR1 LNHDA and CDR2 SQIVND (reference sequence). Trimming stripped 9 bases from V and 10 bases from J, with 25 bases between. This CDR3 spans 16 amino acids. This chain's CDR3 is CASTLSTQGRGSPLHF. The DNA for the CDR3 is TGTGCCAGCACGCTCAGCACACAGGGTCGGGGATCACCCCTCCACTTT.

This chain joins TRBV6-5 and TRBJ2-3; 9 nucleotides match TRBD2. The germline V gene encodes CDR1 MNHEY and CDR2 SVGAGI. The CDR3 loop spans 16 amino acids. Trimming cost V 1 base and J 1 base; bases outside gene matches: 3. In nucleotides, the CDR3 is TGTGCCAGCAGTTACTTTGCTAGCGGGGGCACAGATACGCAGTATTTT. Amino acid sequence: CASSYFASGGTDTQYF.

The V call is TRBV18, the J call TRBJ1-5, with a tentative D call TRBD1 (6 bases). This CDR3 has 16 amino acids. V lost 3 bases and J lost 1, with 13 bases in between. Germline CDR1 and CDR2: KGHSH and LQKENI. The CDR3: CASSPRTALSNQPQHF. Written as DNA, the CDR3 is TGTGCCAGCTCACCCCGGACAGCCCTCAGCAATCAGCCCCAGCATTTT. The whole variable domain, remainder taken from reference TRBV18 and TRBJ1-5, is NAGVMQNPRHLVRRRGQEARLRCSPMKGHSHVYWYRQLPEEGLKFMVYLQKENIIDESGMPKERFSAEFPKEGPSILRIQQVVRGDSAAYFCASSPRTALSNQPQHFGDGTRLSIL.

J is TRBJ1-5 and V is TRBV27; D gene ambiguous. This CDR3 is built from 14 residues. Between the trimmed V and J ends, which lost 5 bases and 2 bases, there was a span of 10 bases. Per the germline V gene, CDR1 is MNHEY and CDR2 is SMNVEV (reference sequence). The CDR3 protein is CASSPPGGNQPQHF. The CDR3 DNA is TGTGCCAGCAGTCCCCCTGGAGGCAATCAGCCCCAGCATTTT.

The rearrangement joins TRBV7-9 to TRBJ1-2, with D perhaps matching TRBD1 (5 bases). V was pared by 1 base and J by 4 bases, with 16 bases between. The germline V gene encodes CDR1 SEHNR and CDR2 FQNEAQ (reference sequence). The CDR3 has 16 residues. CDR3 nucleotides: TGTGCCAGCAGCTTAGGAGGCGGGGGGTCTGCCTATGGCTACACCTTC. Translated: CASSLGGGGSAYGYTF.

This clone was seen more than once but under ten times. The chain couples TRBV5-1 to TRBJ2-7; 8 nucleotides match TRBD1. Germline V gene sequence: CDR1 SGHRS, CDR2 YFSETQ. Unmatched junction bases numbered 1, after V lost 0 bases and J lost 2 bases. The CDR3 has 14 amino acids. In nucleotides, the CDR3 is TGCGCCAGCAGCTTGGTACAGGGGGCCTACGAGCAGTACTTC. Protein: CASSLVQGAYEQYF.

In this sample, this clone turned up many times. The CDR3 DNA is TGTGCCAGCAGTGACTTAGCGGGAGCCACAGATACGCAGTATTTT. Its translation is CASSDLAGATDTQYF. This chain connects TRBV6-4 to TRBJ2-3; 9 nucleotides match TRBD2. Germline V gene lookup returns CDR1 MRHNA and CDR2 SNTAGT. V trimming: 1 base; J trimming: 2 bases; junction bases outside the gene matches: 1. The CDR3 runs 15 residues.

The V call is TRBV3-1 (or the pseudogene TRBV3-2), the J call TRBJ1-2; the match to TRBD1 covers 7 bases. The CDR3 consists of 13 residues. V dropped 8 bases and J dropped 5; count of bases not matched to a gene: 8. Germline V gene lookup returns CDR1 LGHDT and CDR2 YNNKEL (reference sequence). The CDR3 nucleotides read TGTGCCAGCCGGGACAGTTCGGGTTATGGCTACACCTTC. It yields the protein CASRDSSGYGYTF.

The rearrangement uses TRBV27 and TRBJ2-7; D not certain. Trimming removed 0 bases at V and 3 bases at J, with 9 bases between. The CDR3 has 14 residues. Germline values: CDR1 MNHEY, CDR2 SMNVEV (reference sequence). CDR3 loop: CASSLSSGYYEQYF. The CDR3 region has the DNA TGTGCCAGCAGTTTATCGTCGGGTTACTACGAGCAGTACTTC.

This clone has just a few counts. The chain combines TRBV6-5 with TRBJ2-3; D may be TRBD1 (7 bases). V lost 7 bases and J lost 6, with 20 bases in between. From germline, CDR1 is MNHEY and CDR2 SVGAGI. CDR3 length: 15 amino acids. The CDR3 sequence is CASNTGLSGGDTQYF. Written as DNA, the CDR3 is TGTGCCAGCAATACAGGGCTCTCAGGGGGGGATACGCAGTATTTT.

V usage is TRBV11-3 and J usage is TRBJ2-1; 7 bases match TRBD2. The CDR3 sequence is 14 residues long. Germline V gives CDR1 SGHNT, CDR2 YENEEA. Trimming took 8 bases from V and 5 from J; bases not matched to a gene: 9. DNA for the CDR3: TGTGCCAGCGGTCGGGGGAGCGGGAACAATGAGCAGTTCTTC. Residues: CASGRGSGNNEQFF.

The CDR3 spells CASSQEMGTGDGYTF. The CDR3 DNA reads TGCGCCAGCAGCCAAGAGATGGGGACAGGGGATGGCTACACCTTC. The chain combines TRBV4-1 with TRBJ1-2; 10 nucleotides match TRBD1. CDR3 size: 15 residues. Germline V gene lookup returns CDR1 MGHRA and CDR2 YSYEKL. The ends lost 0 bases at V and 6 bases at J; junction bases unmatched: 4.

The chain is built from TRBV27 and TRBJ1-1, with 8 bases aligning to TRBD1. Trimming took 6 bases from V and 1 from J; bases not matched to a gene: 4. Germline V CDR1 and CDR2: MNHEY, SMNVEV (reference sequence). The CDR3 is 14 amino acids. The CDR3 reads CASRPGGRNTEAFF. The CDR3 DNA reads as TGTGCCAGCAGGCCAGGGGGCAGGAACACTGAAGCTTTCTTT.

V gene TRBV19 combines with J gene TRBJ2-2, with D tentatively TRBD1 (6 bases). The ends were cut back, 7 bases at V and 4 bases at J, with 13 bases in the middle. CDR3 size: 14 residues. Germline V lookup: CDR1 LNHDA, CDR2 SQIVND (reference sequence). CDR3 sequence (DNA): TGTGCCAGTAATGGGGGCCCCGGCACCGGGGAGCTGTTTTTT. It is translated as CASNGGPGTGELFF.

The rearrangement joins TRBV19 to TRBJ1-6; 8 nucleotides align to TRBD1. From germline, CDR1 is LNHDA and CDR2 SQIVND (reference sequence). The V and J ends lost 5 bases and 2 bases, in that order; junction bases with no gene match: 5. The CDR3 totals 16 residues. CDR3 residues: CASSPDRGAYNSPLHF. The CDR3 DNA is TGTGCCAGTAGTCCCGACAGGGGCGCCTATAATTCACCCCTCCACTTT.

J is TRBJ2-1 and V is TRBV27; 9 bases line up with TRBD2. Unmatched junction bases numbered 7, after V lost 3 bases and J lost 1 base. This CDR3 is built from 17 residues. Per germline, CDR1 MNHEY and CDR2 SMNVEV (reference sequence). The CDR3 is CASSFGGRGGSYNEQFF. The CDR3 nucleotides are TGTGCCAGCAGTTTTGGCGGGAGGGGAGGGTCCTACAATGAGCAGTTCTTC.

The rearrangement uses TRBV7-2 and TRBJ1-4; 7 bases are shared with TRBD1. Germline assignment: CDR1 SGHTA and CDR2 FQGNSA. Trimming at V came to 5 bases and at J to 5 bases, leaving 8 bases not matched to a gene. CDR3 length: 15 amino acids. The CDR3 loop is CASSPRQGLNEKLFF. In DNA form, the CDR3 reads TGTGCCAGCAGCCCACGACAGGGATTGAATGAAAAACTGTTTTTT.

The chain links TRBV5-8 to TRBJ2-5; 8 nucleotides line up with TRBD2. The CDR3 totals 16 residues. Trimming at V came to 0 bases and at J to 3 bases, leaving 7 bases not matched to a gene. Germline loops: CDR1 SGHTS, CDR2 YDEGEE. The CDR3: CASSLGAGREEETQYF. The DNA for the CDR3 is TGTGCCAGCAGCTTGGGCGCCGGGAGGGAGGAAGAGACCCAGTACTTC.

V gene TRBV7-8 combines with J gene TRBJ2-3, with D possibly being TRBD2 (8 bases). The CDR3 sequence is 18 residues long. Germline loops: CDR1 SGHVS, CDR2 FQNEAQ. V dropped 3 bases and J dropped 3 bases, with 22 bases sitting between them. CDR3 nucleotide sequence: TGTGCCAGCAGCTTTAGAGACAGGGAGCCGGGAGGGACAGATACGCAGTATTTT. Translating it yields CASSFRDREPGGTDTQYF.

The chain recombines TRBV19 with TRBJ1-2, with 7 bases that match TRBD1. The J segment lost 4 bases and the V segment lost 3 bases, leaving 8 bases of the junction unmatched. Per germline, CDR1 LNHDA and CDR2 SQIVND (reference sequence). This CDR3 contains 15 residues. The CDR3 region is CASSIGAGGSYGYTF. CDR3 sequence (DNA): TGTGCCAGTAGTATCGGCGCAGGGGGGAGCTATGGCTACACCTTC.

The rearrangement links TRBV7-9 to TRBJ2-2; D unresolved. The CDR3 length is 16 residues. V lost 5 bases and J lost 0, with 13 bases in between. The germline V gene has CDR1 SEHNR and CDR2 FQNEAQ (reference sequence). DNA of the CDR3: TGTGCCAGCAGCCAAGCACGGGTTACGAACACCGGGGAGCTGTTTTTT. This translates into CASSQARVTNTGELFF.

This chain connects TRBV20-1 to TRBJ2-1; unclear D gene. The germline V gene has CDR1 DFQATT and CDR2 SNEGSKA (reference sequence). Trimming left V 3 bases short and J 3 bases short, with 9 bases between. This CDR3 has 13 amino acids. This chain's CDR3 is CSASLSNYNEQFF. The CDR3 bases are TGCAGTGCTAGTCTCTCTAACTACAATGAGCAGTTCTTC.

This chain joins TRBV6-5 and TRBJ2-7; D gene ambiguous. This CDR3 has 12 amino acids. Trimming stripped 5 bases from V and 5 bases from J, with 10 bases between. Germline loops: CDR1 MNHEY, CDR2 SVGAGI. The CDR3 region is CASSLPSDEQYF. CDR3 sequence (DNA): TGTGCCAGCAGTCTCCCCTCTGACGAGCAGTACTTC.

This chain links TRBV3-1 (or the pseudogene TRBV3-2) with TRBJ1-2, with a tentative D call TRBD1 (5 bases). Per the germline V gene, CDR1 is LGHDT and CDR2 is YNNKEL (reference sequence). Trimming took 0 bases from V and 1 from J, leaving 15 bases between them. The CDR3 has 17 amino acids. The CDR3 DNA is TGTGCCAGCAGCCAAGAATGGGGGGTCCAGGGTAACTATGGCTACACCTTC. This encodes CASSQEWGVQGNYGYTF.

The chain couples TRBV14 to TRBJ2-1, with D unclear. CDR3 size: 15 residues. Trimming stripped 2 bases from V and 3 bases from J, with 11 bases between. Looked up from germline, CDR1 is SGHDN and CDR2 is FVKESK. CDR3 sequence (DNA): TGTGCCAGCAGCCAACGGTTAGAATTCTACAATGAGCAGTTCTTC. Translated: CASSQRLEFYNEQFF.